These 20 T cell receptor beta chains share one sample of origin, sequenced in a study of spatial heterogeneity in lung cancer. Study results and limitations: Mutation counts in tumors were tracked by counts of expanded intratumoral alpha and beta TCRs.

Each CDR3 protein gets one entry after TCRdb re-called the 5' RACE reads with MiXCR. The sample records about 4,000 distinct CDR3 sequences, 10% to 14% being singletons. Antigens of these TCRs are unknown. The sample's time point: sample taken at primary tumor resection. Sequencing used lung tumor tissue, obtained at surgery. The receptor set was obtained from a male donor with early-stage non-small cell lung cancer.

V gene TRBV5-4 combines with J gene TRBJ2-5; TRBD2 agrees at 8 bases. The CDR3 is 16 residues long. Trimming cost V 2 bases and J 4 bases; bases outside gene matches: 10. Looked up from germline, CDR1 is SGHNT and CDR2 is YYREEE (reference sequence). The CDR3 here is CASSFGGGGFLETQYF. The CDR3 nucleotides are TGTGCCAGCAGCTTCGGCGGCGGGGGGTTCCTAGAGACCCAGTACTTC.

V is TRBV20-1 and J is TRBJ1-5; D gene unclear. The CDR3 contains 13 residues. V lost 1 base, J lost 6 bases, and 10 bases lay in between. CDR1 and CDR2 from the germline V gene are DFQATT and SNEGSKA (reference sequence). CDR3 DNA sequence: TGCAGTGCTAGAGGCTTGGTAGGTCAGCCCCAGCATTTT. Translation: CSARGLVGQPQHF.

In this sample, this clonotype turned up a few times. The rearrangement links TRBV20-1 to TRBJ2-3, with D possibly matching TRBD1 (6 bases). Between the trimmed V and J ends, which lost 3 bases and 2 bases, there was a span of 15 bases. The CDR3 is 15 residues long. The germline CDR1 and CDR2 sequences are DFQATT and SNEGSKA (reference sequence). The CDR3 reads CSARTWPGVTDTQYF. The CDR3 nucleotides are TGCAGTGCTAGGACTTGGCCAGGGGTCACAGATACGCAGTATTTT.

The J gene is TRBJ1-5, the V gene TRBV28; D uncertain. The CDR3 sequence is 13 residues long. Trimming removed 5 bases at V and 7 bases at J, with 12 bases between. Germline CDR1 MDHEN, CDR2 SYDVKM. The CDR3 loop reads CASSPPRNQPQHF. CDR3 coding DNA: TGTGCCAGCAGTCCCCCCAGAAACCAGCCCCAGCATTTT.

This clonotype rates as medium-sized (0.01 to 0.1%). Here the CDR3 reads CASRTGGDSYEQYF. The CDR3 DNA follows: TGTGCCAGCAGAACGGGGGGTGACTCCTACGAGCAGTACTTC. The V call is TRBV7-9, the J call TRBJ2-7; the match to TRBD2 covers 7 bases. The V and J ends lost 6 bases and 0 bases, in that order; junction bases with no gene match: 5. CDR1 and CDR2 from the germline V gene are SEHNR and FQNEAQ (reference sequence). The CDR3 has 14 residues.

In this sample, this clonotype turned up a few times. The chain recombines TRBV7-3 with TRBJ2-5, with 7 bases identical to TRBD1. Germline CDR1 SGHTA, CDR2 FQGTGA. With V trimmed by 6 bases and J by 1 base, 5 bases remained unmatched. The CDR3 length is 14 residues. The CDR3 coding sequence is TGTGCCAGCAGTCTTGACAGGGCCCAAGAGACCCAGTACTTC. Protein product: CASSLDRAQETQYF.

The chain has TRBV27 and TRBJ2-5, with a possible D match to TRBD2 (6 bases). The CDR3 is 14 amino acids. CDR1 is MNHEY and CDR2 is SMNVEV in the germline V gene (reference sequence). Trimming shortened V by 3 bases and J by 0 bases, and 8 bases separated the two germline ends. The CDR3 DNA reads as TGTGCCAGCAGTTTCGGGAGTCACCAAGAGACCCAGTACTTC. It yields the protein CASSFGSHQETQYF.

The chain recombines TRBV5-1 with TRBJ2-5; D unclear. Germline V gene data show CDR1 as SGHRS and CDR2 as YFSETQ. The V and J ends lost 4 bases and 1 base respectively, with 8 bases between them. The CDR3 has 13 amino acids. The CDR3 protein is CASSEPTQETQYF. The CDR3 nucleotides are TGCGCCAGCAGCGAACCGACCCAAGAGACCCAGTACTTC.

In this sample, this clonotype is medium-sized. This sequence joins TRBV5-1 and TRBJ2-3; the D is unclear. The CDR3 loop spans 12 amino acids. V lost 0 bases and J 5 bases, leaving 4 bases between the germline ends. The germline gives CDR1 SGHRS, CDR2 YFSETQ. CDR3 in amino acids: CASSLAGDTQYF. The CDR3 coding sequence is TGCGCCAGCAGCTTGGCCGGAGATACGCAGTATTTT.

This chain links TRBV6-2 or TRBV6-3 with TRBJ1-2, with 7 bases lining up with TRBD1. V lost 5 bases to trimming and J lost 4 bases; unmatched junction nucleotides: 7. Germline CDR1 is MNHEY and CDR2 is SVGEGT. This CDR3 has 14 residues. The CDR3 loop reads CASSRDSASYGYTF. The CDR3 DNA sequence: TGTGCCAGCAGTCGGGACAGCGCATCCTATGGCTACACCTTC.

In its sample, this clonotype ranks as medium-sized (0.01 to 0.1%). The chain combines TRBV28 with TRBJ2-3, with D hard to call. Trimming stripped 5 bases from V and 4 bases from J, with 16 bases between. Germline CDR1 is MDHEN and CDR2 is SYDVKM. The CDR3 sequence is 15 residues long. The CDR3 spells CASSLQDAGPDTQYF. For the CDR3, the DNA is TGTGCCAGCAGTCTCCAGGATGCTGGCCCAGATACGCAGTATTTT. The entire variable domain, with the rest obtained from reference TRBV28 and TRBJ2-3, is as follows: DVKVTQSSRYLVKRTGEKVFLECVQDMDHENMFWYRQDPGLGLRLIYFSYDVKMKEKGDIPEGYSVSREKKERFSLILESASTNQTSMYLCASSLQDAGPDTQYFGPGTRLTVL.

This clonotype was picked up one time. The chain carries TRBV15 and TRBJ2-5; no clear D. The germline gives CDR1 LNHNV, CDR2 YYDKDF (reference sequence). The CDR3 is 13 residues long. The V end lost 8 bases, the J end lost 1 base, and 11 bases lay between the germline ends. The CDR3 sequence is CATLGRIQETQYF. The DNA of the CDR3 is TGTGCCACCCTAGGACGGATCCAAGAGACCCAGTACTTC.

This clonotype was recorded many times. The chain joins TRBV5-1 to TRBJ1-1; 7 bases map to TRBD1. Germline-derived CDR1 and CDR2 are SGHRS and YFSETQ. J was trimmed by 5 bases and V by 3 bases; bases with no gene match: 4. There are 13 residues in the CDR3. CDR3 in DNA: TGCGCCAGCAGCTCCGCAGGGGGAACTGAAGCTTTCTTT. Encoded protein: CASSSAGGTEAFF.

This clonotype was observed a handful of times. The V gene is TRBV5-4, the J gene TRBJ2-5; 10 bases fit TRBD2. After removal of 2 bases from V and 5 bases from J, the junction contained 6 bases not matched to a gene. Germline V gene data show CDR1 as SGHNT and CDR2 as YYREEE (reference sequence). The CDR3 is made up of 15 amino acids. The CDR3 DNA is TGTGCCAGCAGCTTTCGGGAAGCGGGAGGGGAGACCCAGTACTTC. Translating it yields CASSFREAGGETQYF.

The gene calls are TRBV7-3 and TRBJ1-3; TRBD1 is a possible D gene (5 bases). Trimming cost V 5 bases and J 0 bases, with 17 bases left between them. Germline values: CDR1 SGHTA, CDR2 FQGTGA. This CDR3 has 17 residues. The CDR3 nucleotides are TGTGCCAGCAGCCTGGCGGGGCTCGGTAGCTCTGGAAACACCATATATTTT. This codes for CASSLAGLGSSGNTIYF. The full variable domain, completed using reference TRBV7-3 and TRBJ1-3, is GAGVSQTPSNKVTEKGKYVELRCDPISGHTALYWYRQSLGQGPEFLIYFQGTGAADDSGLPNDRFFAVRPEGSVSTLKIQRTERGDSAVYLCASSLAGLGSSGNTIYFGEGSWLTVV.

The genes are TRBV7-3 and TRBJ1-5, with no clear D. V gave up 2 bases and J gave up 6 bases, with 8 bases separating them. The CDR3 runs to 13 residues. Germline loops: CDR1 SGHTA, CDR2 FQGTGA. The CDR3 coding sequence is TGTGCCAGCAGCTTAGCCCGGGGTCAGCCCCAGCATTTT. Protein sequence: CASSLARGQPQHF.

V gene TRBV19 combines with J gene TRBJ2-1; D is uncertain. This CDR3 contains 11 residues. Looked up from germline, CDR1 is LNHDA and CDR2 is SQIVND (reference sequence). Trimming removed 7 bases at V and 8 bases at J, with 9 bases between. In DNA form, the CDR3 reads TGTGCCAGTAAGACTGATCATGAGCAGTTCTTC. This gives the protein CASKTDHEQFF.

This clonotype occurred a few times. The chain uses TRBV5-4 and TRBJ1-1, with a weak D call TRBD1 (5 bases). Germline CDR1 is SGHNT and CDR2 is YYREEE (reference sequence). The ends were cut back, 0 bases at V and 1 base at J, with 7 bases in the middle. This CDR3 has 14 residues. The CDR3 sequence: CASSLDQGNTEAFF. The DNA for the CDR3 is TGTGCCAGCAGCTTGGACCAGGGGAACACTGAAGCTTTCTTT.

There are a few counts of this clonotype. This sequence joins TRBV6-5 and TRBJ2-6; D assignment may be TRBD1 or TRBD2 (5 bases each). Germline V lookup: CDR1 MNHEY, CDR2 SVGAGI. Trimming shortened V by 5 bases and J by 2 bases, and 10 bases separated the two germline ends. This CDR3 has 15 residues. The CDR3, as DNA: TGTGCCAGCAGTCGAGGGGATGCTGGGGCCAACGTCCTGACTTTC. Protein sequence: CASSRGDAGANVLTF.

A few counts support this clonotype. This sequence joins TRBV10-1 and TRBJ1-1; TRBD1 is a possible D gene (6 bases). V lost 4 bases to trimming and J lost 11 bases, with 17 bases between them. CDR3 length equals 13 residues. Germline CDR1 is WNHNN and CDR2 is SYGVQD (reference sequence). CDR3 in DNA: TGCGCCAGCAGTGCCGTCTTGGGGGCCGGGGCTTTCTTT. Its protein product is CASSAVLGAGAFF.